These 30 T cell receptor beta chains were all obtained from the same sample, sequenced in a study of blood T cell repertoires in COVID-19. Some clones are missing from TCRdb's copy, which holds only in-frame ones; the method was immunoSEQ multiplex PCR. The sample includes 260,000 or so clones, around 85% seen only once; the top ten take around 2.3%. Sequencing input: PBMCs or T cells enriched from blood (not recorded which). The receptors were sampled from a woman aged 45 to 65 who had recovered from COVID-19.

The chain has TRBV12-5 and TRBJ1-2; TRBD1 matches 12 bases. V lost 5 bases to trimming and J lost 2 bases; unmatched junction nucleotides: 3. Germline-derived CDR1 and CDR2 are LGHNT and FRNRAP. CDR3 length equals 15 residues. Here the CDR3 DNA reads TGTGCTAGTGGTCTCGGGACAGGGGGCAACTATGGCTACACCTTC. Protein: CASGLGTGGNYGYTF.

This chain links TRBV7-2 with TRBJ2-7; 9 bases fit TRBD2. The length of the CDR3 is 15 residues. J gave up 7 bases and V 5 bases, and 12 bases lay outside the gene matches. The V gene's germline CDR1 is SGHTA and CDR2 FQGNSA. In nucleotides, the CDR3 is TGTGCCAGCAGCCCGGCGGGGGGGAGGGTCTATGAGCAGTACTTC. Translated, it gives CASSPAGGRVYEQYF.

This sequence joins TRBV24-1 and TRBJ2-3; TRBD1 agrees at 10 bases. The CDR3 has 16 amino acids. Germline assignment: CDR1 KGHDR and CDR2 SFDVKD. V shed 2 bases and J 6 bases; nucleotides not matched to a gene: 7. The CDR3 DNA follows: TGTGCCACCAGTGATTCGGGGACAGGGGTAGGTGATACGCAGTATTTT. Its protein product is CATSDSGTGVGDTQYF.

This sequence joins TRBV18 and TRBJ1-3, with D possibly TRBD1 on 6 matching bases. This CDR3 is 16 amino acids long. CDR1 and CDR2 (germline): KGHSH, LQKENI. Deletions cut 3 bases from V and 2 bases from J, with 14 bases between. CDR3: CASSPPRQDPGNTIYF. CDR3 DNA sequence: TGTGCCAGCTCACCCCCAAGACAGGACCCTGGAAACACCATATATTTT.

CDR3 nucleotides: TGTGCCACCTCCGCAGGACTATTCGCTAGCACAGATACGCAGTATTTT. Amino acids: CATSAGLFASTDTQYF. This rearrangement joins TRBV15 to TRBJ2-3; tentative D call: TRBD2 (6 bases). The CDR3 has 16 residues. The germline V gene has CDR1 LNHNV and CDR2 YYDKDF (reference sequence). Trimming pared 8 bases from V and 0 bases from J, leaving 18 bases between.

V usage is TRBV29-1 and J usage is TRBJ2-1, with TRBD2 matching 16 bases. The CDR3 totals 15 residues. Unmatched junction bases numbered 7, after V lost 6 bases and J lost 8 bases. Germline V lookup: CDR1 SQVTM, CDR2 ANQGSEA. CDR3 sequence reads: CSVAGTSGRVDEQFF. CDR3 sequence (DNA): TGCAGCGTCGCCGGGACTAGCGGGAGGGTAGATGAGCAGTTCTTC.

V and J are TRBV7-4 and TRBJ2-1; 8 positions agree with TRBD1. The CDR3 totals 15 residues. Germline trimming cut 3 bases from V and 6 bases from J; bases unmatched to any gene: 7. CDR1 is SGHVT and CDR2 is SQSDAQ in the germline V gene. The CDR3: CASSFPGQVLNEQFF. The CDR3 DNA follows: TGTGCCAGCAGCTTCCCGGGACAGGTTCTCAATGAGCAGTTCTTC.

Comments on this clone: The sample has other DNA sequences that encode this CDR3 too. The V gene is TRBV6-1, the J gene TRBJ1-2; D is possibly TRBD1 (6 bases). The CDR3 loop spans 15 amino acids. V was pared by 1 base and J by 0 bases, with 9 bases between. CDR1 is MNHNS, CDR2 SASEGT, per germline. The chain's CDR3 is CASSEGAGANYGYTF. The CDR3 nucleotides read TGTGCCAGCAGTGAAGGGGCAGGGGCTAACTATGGCTACACCTTC.

The V and J genes are TRBV10-2 and TRBJ1-3; D gene unclear. CDR1 WSHSY and CDR2 SAAADI come from the germline V gene. Trimming removed 11 bases at V and 0 bases at J, with 11 bases between. The CDR3 is made up of 13 amino acids. The CDR3 region is CAVRLNSGNTIYF. The CDR3 DNA sequence: TGCGCCGTGCGATTAAACTCTGGAAACACCATATATTTT.

This sequence joins TRBV2 and TRBJ1-5, with a tentative D call TRBD1 (5 bases). The CDR3 loop spans 14 amino acids. The V and J ends lost 9 bases and 0 bases respectively, with 12 bases between them. Germline-derived CDR1 and CDR2 are SNHLY and FYNNEI. The CDR3, as DNA: TGTGCCAGTAGGGGAGGGTTTAGCAATCAGCCCCAGCATTTT. Its translation: CASRGGFSNQPQHF.

This chain connects TRBV19 to TRBJ2-3, with a possible D match to TRBD1 (6 bases). This CDR3 contains 15 residues. V shed 6 bases and J shed 1 base, with 14 bases lying between them. Germline lookup yields CDR1 LNHDA and CDR2 SQIVND (reference sequence). The CDR3 reads CASRTGNPRTDTQYF. In DNA, the CDR3 is TGTGCCAGTAGAACAGGGAACCCTCGCACAGATACGCAGTATTTT.

The rearrangement joins TRBV29-1 to TRBJ2-7; a possible D gene is TRBD1 (5 bases). V lost 7 bases and J lost 6, with 16 bases in between. Per the germline V gene, CDR1 is SQVTM and CDR2 is ANQGSEA. This CDR3 has 12 amino acids. The DNA of the CDR3 is TGCAGCGGAAAGACAGTGGGTCGCGAGCAGTACTTC. Translating gives CSGKTVGREQYF.

The V call is TRBV6-1, the J call TRBJ2-1; 10 bases align to TRBD2. The V and J ends lost 4 bases and 8 bases, in that order; junction bases with no gene match: 17. Germline lookup yields CDR1 MNHNS and CDR2 SASEGT. This CDR3 region has 18 residues. CDR3 protein: CASSVLILGLASAYEQFF. DNA of the CDR3: TGTGCCAGCAGTGTTCTTATTTTGGGACTAGCGTCAGCTTATGAGCAGTTCTTC.

Of note for this clone: At one boundary the junction diverges from the germline segment, which might be a read error. Here the CDR3 DNA reads TGCGGCTCTGGGGCCAACGTCCTGACTTTC. Its protein product is CGSGANVLTF. This rearrangement joins TRBV19 to TRBJ2-6; D remains unclear. CDR1 and CDR2 from the germline V gene are LNHDA and SQIVND (reference sequence). The CDR3 is made up of 10 amino acids.

The rearrangement joins TRBV11-1 to TRBJ2-6; no clear D gene. The germline V gene has CDR1 SGHAT and CDR2 FQDESV (reference sequence). Deletions cut 5 bases from V and 0 bases from J, with 8 bases between. CDR3 length: 15 amino acids. CDR3 coding DNA: TGTGCCAGCAGCCCCCCGGGCTCTGGGGCCAACGTCCTGACTTTC. Protein: CASSPPGSGANVLTF. Full variable domain (missing parts from reference TRBV11-1 and TRBJ2-6): EAEVAQSPRYKITEKSQAVAFWCDPISGHATLYWYRQILGQGPELLVQFQDESVVDDSQLPKDRFSAERLKGVDSTLKIQPAELGDSAMYLCASSPPGSGANVLTFGAGSRLTVL.

V and J are TRBV6-5 and TRBJ2-1, with TRBD1 as a possible D gene (5 bases). Trimming left V 6 bases short and J 8 bases short, with 17 bases between. Germline values: CDR1 MNHEY, CDR2 SVGAGI. The CDR3 loop spans 14 amino acids. CDR3: CASSRQGPLDEQFF. Here the CDR3 DNA reads TGTGCCAGCAGCCGGCAGGGCCCCCTGGATGAGCAGTTCTTC.

The V call is TRBV6-4, the J call TRBJ2-7; TRBD1 matches at 9 bases. From germline, CDR1 is MRHNA and CDR2 SNTAGT. The CDR3 consists of 13 residues. The V and J ends lost 4 bases and 6 bases, in that order; junction bases with no gene match: 4. Here the CDR3 DNA reads TGTGCCAGCAGTGTCTCGGACAGGGGCGAGCAGTACTTC. Translated, it gives CASSVSDRGEQYF.

This clone occurred once. The chain uses TRBV25-1 and TRBJ2-5; TRBD1 matches at 7 bases. V lost 2 bases to trimming and J lost 6 bases; unmatched junction nucleotides: 9. This CDR3 is 15 amino acids long. Per germline, CDR1 MGHDK and CDR2 SYGVNS. The CDR3 DNA reads TGTGCCAGCAGTGAAGGTCCGGGCAGGGGGAAGACCCAGTACTTC. Translated, it gives CASSEGPGRGKTQYF.

The rearrangement links TRBV4-1 to TRBJ1-5; weak D call: TRBD1 (6 bases). This CDR3 is built from 19 residues. The germline V and J ends were trimmed by 4 bases and 2 bases, with 24 bases remaining between them. Germline V lookup: CDR1 MGHRA, CDR2 YSYEKL. The chain's CDR3 is CASSPRRDRGGGGNQPQHF. CDR3 nucleotides: TGCGCCAGCAGCCCACGAAGGGATAGGGGAGGGGGAGGCAATCAGCCCCAGCATTTT.

The chain links TRBV6-5 to TRBJ1-5; 8 bases align to TRBD1. J was trimmed by 5 bases and V by 7 bases; bases with no gene match: 7. CDR3 length: 14 residues. Germline V CDR1 and CDR2: MNHEY, SVGAGI. CDR3 nucleotide sequence: TGTGCCAGCATCGAAGGGGACAGGCATCAGCCCCAGCATTTT. Amino acid sequence: CASIEGDRHQPQHF.

This clone was picked up a small number of times. The V gene is TRBV6-5, the J gene TRBJ1-4; 7 bases fit TRBD1. Germline V gene data show CDR1 as MNHEY and CDR2 as SVGAGI. Trimming at V came to 5 bases and at J to 3 bases, leaving 3 bases not matched to a gene. The length of the CDR3 is 14 residues. The CDR3 DNA reads as TGTGCCAGCAGTCGGACAGGAGCTAATGAAAAACTGTTTTTT. Translating it yields CASSRTGANEKLFF.

The CDR3 DNA reads TGTGCCAGCAAACAGGGTTCGGTTAGGACTGAAGCTTTCTTT. Its translation: CASKQGSVRTEAFF. The chain carries TRBV25-1 and TRBJ1-1; TRBD1 might be the D (6 bases). V was trimmed by 7 bases and J by 5 bases, leaving 17 bases between them. Germline assignment: CDR1 MGHDK and CDR2 SYGVNS. This CDR3 spans 14 amino acids.

J is TRBJ2-2 and V is TRBV4-1; D might be TRBD2 (5 bases). CDR1 and CDR2 from the germline V gene are MGHRA and YSYEKL. The CDR3 sequence is 16 residues long. Trimming removed 3 bases from V and 7 bases from J, with 18 bases in between. In nucleotides, the CDR3 is TGCGCCAGCAGCCAGTTGGAGCGGCCATGGGGCGGGGAGCTGTTTTTT. This gives the protein CASSQLERPWGGELFF.

In its sample, this clone was seen once. This chain links TRBV12-3 or TRBV12-4 with TRBJ1-5, with D possibly matching TRBD1 (5 bases). CDR3 length: 13 amino acids. Trimming left V 3 bases short and J 7 bases short, with 10 bases between. The CDR3 nucleotides read TGTGCCAGCAGTTTGCGGGGCGGCCAGCCCCAGCATTTT. This sequence encodes CASSLRGGQPQHF.

The chain has TRBV30 and TRBJ2-1; D perhaps matches TRBD2 (6 bases). V shed 2 bases and J shed 3 bases, with 17 bases lying between them. The CDR3 loop spans 16 amino acids. Per the germline V gene, CDR1 is GTSNPN and CDR2 is SVGIG (reference sequence). This chain's CDR3 is CAWSQPGASHYNEQFF. CDR3 DNA: TGTGCCTGGAGTCAACCGGGAGCCTCACACTACAATGAGCAGTTCTTC. Together with reference TRBV30 and TRBJ2-1, the CDR3 gives the full variable domain: SQTIHQWPATLVQPVGSPLSLECTVEGTSNPNLYWYRQAAGRGLQLLFYSVGIGQISSEVPQNLSASRPQDRQFILSSKKLLLSDSGFYLCAWSQPGASHYNEQFFGPGTRLTVL.

The chain links TRBV15 to TRBJ2-4, with a tentative D call TRBD2 (6 bases). The CDR3 sequence is 17 residues long. In germline, CDR1 is LNHNV, CDR2 YYDKDF (reference sequence). V lost 5 bases to trimming and J lost 0 bases, with 17 bases between them. The CDR3 reads CATSALRGGVAKNIQYF. CDR3 DNA sequence: TGTGCCACCAGCGCATTACGGGGAGGAGTAGCCAAAAACATTCAGTACTTC.

This clone was seen just once. The V gene is TRBV19, the J gene TRBJ2-7; a weak D match, TRBD2 (5 bases). Per germline, CDR1 LNHDA and CDR2 SQIVND (reference sequence). With 5 bases removed from V and 6 bases from J, the gap between germline ends came to 14 bases. The CDR3 is 13 residues long. Written as DNA, the CDR3 is TGTGCCAGTAGTGGGGTCAGTGGGAGCGAGCAGTACTTC. This translates into CASSGVSGSEQYF.

The rearrangement uses TRBV19 and TRBJ1-2; TRBD1 is a possible D gene (6 bases). Germline lookup yields CDR1 LNHDA and CDR2 SQIVND (reference sequence). Deletions cut 6 bases from V and 4 bases from J, with 15 bases between. This CDR3 comprises 14 residues. CDR3 DNA: TGTGCCAGTAGCCCAGGGGATCGTGTCTATGGCTACACCTTC. Translated: CASSPGDRVYGYTF.

The chain combines TRBV27 with TRBJ2-3; 8 positions match TRBD2. The CDR3 runs 13 residues. Germline V gene data show CDR1 as MNHEY and CDR2 as SMNVEV (reference sequence). V lost 6 bases and J lost 4; bases outside the gene matches: 3. The CDR3 here is CASRLTSADTQYF. The CDR3 nucleotides are TGTGCCAGCAGGTTGACTAGCGCAGATACGCAGTATTTT.

The V gene is TRBV30, the J gene TRBJ1-6, with 7 positions matching TRBD1. The CDR3 contains 17 residues. From germline, CDR1 is GTSNPN and CDR2 SVGIG (reference sequence). The V segment lost 4 bases and the J segment 0 bases; nucleotides outside the gene matches: 9. CDR3 in amino acids: CAWTAWTGFSYNSPLHF. The CDR3 region has the DNA TGTGCCTGGACAGCCTGGACAGGATTCTCCTATAATTCACCCCTCCACTTT.